The clone carrying this T cell receptor beta chain occurred many times. Its antigen is not identified. CDR1 and CDR2 from the germline V gene are SGHTA and FQGNSA. This CDR3 is built from 13 residues. V shed 5 bases, J shed 3 bases, and the junction held 4 bases outside the gene matches. The TCR beta libraries were generated through quantitative 5'-RACE incorporating molecular barcodes. TCRdb re-called the 5' RACE reads through MiXCR, storing one row per CDR3 protein. The repertoire holds some 840,000 distinct CDR3 sequences, with 12% as singletons. This sample was included in a study of CD8 T cells in ankylosing spondylitis. Study results and caveats: Matched synovial fluid from ankylosing spondylitis patients was reported to be enriched for disease-linked clones. Previous work reported some of these motif variants in the synovial fluid and blood of reactive arthritis. Disease-linked clones proved CD8+ and comparatively uncommon in peripheral blood. Characteristic, it appeared, of ankylosing spondylitis blood was a TCR beta motif of about eight highly homologous variants.

The J gene is TRBJ2-7, the V gene TRBV7-2; TRBD1 aligns across 7 bases. The sequence derives from a male donor with ankylosing spondylitis. Sequencing was carried out using blood, either unsorted or a sorted T cell fraction (not recorded which). The CDR3 reads CASSPDRDYEQYF. CDR3 DNA sequence: TGTGCCAGCAGCCCCGACAGGGACTACGAGCAGTACTTC.